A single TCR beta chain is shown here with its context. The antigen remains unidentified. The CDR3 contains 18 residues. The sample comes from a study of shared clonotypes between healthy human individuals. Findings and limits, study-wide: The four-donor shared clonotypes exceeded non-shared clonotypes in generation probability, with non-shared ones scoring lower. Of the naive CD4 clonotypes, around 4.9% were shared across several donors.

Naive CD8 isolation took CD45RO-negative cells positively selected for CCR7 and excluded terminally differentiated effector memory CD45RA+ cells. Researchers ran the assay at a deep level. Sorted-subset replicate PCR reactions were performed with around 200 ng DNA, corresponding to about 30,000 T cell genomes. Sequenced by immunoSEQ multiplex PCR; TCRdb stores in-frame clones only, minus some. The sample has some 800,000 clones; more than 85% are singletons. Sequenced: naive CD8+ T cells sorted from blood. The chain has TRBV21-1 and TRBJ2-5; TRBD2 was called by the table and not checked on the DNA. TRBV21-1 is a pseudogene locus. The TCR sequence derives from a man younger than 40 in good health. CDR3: CASSKGAMAERDRETQYF. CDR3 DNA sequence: TGTGCCAGCAGCAAAGGGGCAATGGCGGAGAGGGATAGAGAGACCCAGTACTTC.